A single sample gave rise to the 19 T cell receptor beta chains below, sequenced in a study of cytomegalovirus exposure and HLA in healthy donors (dated by TCRdb to about 2017). Libraries were constructed by the immunoSEQ multiplex PCR assay. A mixture of 60 forward primers for TCR Vbeta segments and 13 reverse primers for TCR Jbeta segments was used in the multiplex PCR. Held by TCRdb, this immuneACCESS table contains in-frame sequences only and omits some clones. Under half of the omission traces to an unresolved V gene where checked; the cause of the rest is unknown. The sample table contains just over 150,000 clones; only one count was recorded for 77% of them. 1.1% to 1.5% of the sample is taken by the ten largest. Sample: PBMCs. The receptors come from a woman aged 25-40 years in good health and CMV-seronegative.

The gene calls are TRBV7-3 and TRBJ2-1, with D perhaps matching TRBD2 (6 bases). CDR3 size: 13 residues. Germline lookup yields CDR1 SGHTA and CDR2 FQGTGA. V was cut by 1 base and J by 10 bases, with 11 bases left in between. The CDR3 coding sequence is TGTGCCAGCAGCTTAATTTGGGGGGAAGAGCAGTTCTTC. It is translated as CASSLIWGEEQFF.

The V and J genes are TRBV6-5 and TRBJ1-4; 7 bases agree with TRBD1. The CDR3 loop spans 15 amino acids. Germline V gene sequence: CDR1 MNHEY, CDR2 SVGAGI. V lost 5 bases, J lost 8 bases, and 11 bases stayed unmatched. The CDR3 nucleotides are TGTGCCAGCAGTACAGACGACAGGGAGAGGGAAAAACTGTTTTTT. Its translation: CASSTDDREREKLFF.

The genes are TRBV11-3 and TRBJ2-7, with 7 bases identical to TRBD1. V shed 5 bases, J shed 1 base, and the junction held 5 bases outside the gene matches. The length of the CDR3 is 14 residues. Germline CDR1 SGHNT, CDR2 YENEEA. In nucleotides, the CDR3 is TGTGCCAGCAGCCCACAGGGGAGTTCCTACGAGCAGTACTTC. Encoded protein: CASSPQGSSYEQYF. The variable domain in full, completed from reference TRBV11-3 and TRBJ2-7, reads EAGVVQSPRYKIIEKKQPVAFWCNPISGHNTLYWYLQNLGQGPELLIRYENEEAVDDSQLPKDRFSAERLKGVDSTLKIQPAELGDSAVYLCASSPQGSSYEQYFGPGTRLTVT.

This clone was observed once. The chain couples TRBV30 to TRBJ1-1; no reliable D call. Trimming removed 8 bases from V and 0 bases from J, with 10 bases in between. Germline CDR1 and CDR2: GTSNPN and SVGIG (reference sequence). This CDR3 has 12 residues. CDR3: CALQPMNTEAFF. The CDR3 DNA reads as TGTGCCCTACAGCCTATGAACACTGAAGCTTTCTTT.

The V gene is TRBV5-1, the J gene TRBJ1-1; weak D call: TRBD1 (5 bases). The germline gives CDR1 SGHRS, CDR2 YFSETQ. CDR3 size: 17 residues. Trimming stripped 4 bases from V and 2 bases from J, with 21 bases between. This CDR3 is CASSPVPLRVGNTEAFF. The CDR3 DNA is TGCGCCAGCAGCCCTGTTCCCCTCAGGGTCGGTAACACTGAAGCTTTCTTT.

The chain joins TRBV4-1 to TRBJ2-4; a possible D gene is TRBD1 (5 bases). Trimming removed 1 base at V and 1 base at J, with 8 bases between. Per the germline V gene, CDR1 is MGHRA and CDR2 is YSYEKL. CDR3 length: 15 amino acids. The CDR3 loop reads CASSQGRVAKNIQYF. For the CDR3, the DNA is TGCGCCAGCAGCCAAGGCAGGGTGGCCAAAAACATTCAGTACTTC.

The chain employs TRBV7-8 and TRBJ1-2; 7 nucleotides align to TRBD1. The junction had 5 bases not matched to a gene; V was cut back by 0 bases and J by 4 bases. Germline V gene lookup returns CDR1 SGHVS and CDR2 FQNEAQ. CDR3 length: 15 amino acids. The CDR3, as DNA: TGTGCCAGCAGCTTAGCGTCGGGACAGTCCTATGGCTACACCTTC. Its protein product is CASSLASGQSYGYTF.

The V gene is TRBV7-2, the J gene TRBJ2-5; 8 bases line up with TRBD2. The trim removed 2 bases at V and 5 bases at J, leaving 16 bases unmatched. CDR3 length: 18 residues. The germline gives CDR1 SGHTA, CDR2 FQGNSA. The chain's CDR3 is CASSLIPGGRGGQETQYF. Here the CDR3 DNA reads TGTGCCAGCAGCTTAATCCCCGGGGGCCGGGGGGGCCAGGAGACCCAGTACTTC.

This rearrangement joins TRBV2 to TRBJ2-3; TRBD2 agrees at 8 bases. Per germline, CDR1 SNHLY and CDR2 FYNNEI. The CDR3 runs to 15 residues. V dropped 3 bases and J dropped 4; count of bases not matched to a gene: 6. CDR3 amino acids: CASSDPGLDADTQYF. CDR3 in DNA: TGTGCCAGCAGTGATCCGGGACTAGACGCAGATACGCAGTATTTT.

In DNA form, the CDR3 reads TGCAGCGTTCGGGGGGCCGCCTACGAGCAGTACTTC. It translates to CSVRGAAYEQYF. V usage is TRBV29-1 and J usage is TRBJ2-7; TRBD2 is a possible D gene (7 bases). This CDR3 spans 12 amino acids. The germline V gene encodes CDR1 SQVTM and CDR2 ANQGSEA. The V gene lost 5 bases and the J gene lost 2 bases, with 10 bases spanning the gap.

This clone was seen only a few times. V and J are TRBV10-3 and TRBJ1-1; D is uncertain. The ends were cut back, 6 bases at V and 0 bases at J, with 8 bases in the middle. Per the germline V gene, CDR1 is ENHRY and CDR2 is SYGVKD. The CDR3 length is 13 residues. In nucleotides, the CDR3 is TGTGCCATCAGGGTCGGTATGAACACTGAAGCTTTCTTT. It translates to CAIRVGMNTEAFF.

This clone was seen a single time. The genes are TRBV6-4 and TRBJ1-2, with TRBD1 matching 10 bases. Losses at the gene ends were 4 bases for V and 2 bases for J; bases not matched to a gene: 1. Germline CDR1 reads MRHNA; CDR2 reads SNTAGT. The CDR3 has 14 amino acids. CDR3 amino acids: CASSVDRGNYGYTF. CDR3 sequence (DNA): TGTGCCAGCAGTGTGGACAGGGGGAACTATGGCTACACCTTC.

The V gene is TRBV27, the J gene TRBJ2-2; tentative D call: TRBD2 (5 bases). Germline-derived CDR1 and CDR2 are MNHEY and SMNVEV (reference sequence). The CDR3 has 14 residues. Trimming cost V 7 bases and J 3 bases, with 12 bases left between them. The CDR3 sequence: CASKRGTDTGELFF. The CDR3 DNA is TGTGCCAGCAAACGGGGAACAGACACCGGGGAGCTGTTTTTT.

The chain links TRBV6-6 to TRBJ2-1; 9 bases agree with TRBD2. Looked up from germline, CDR1 is MNHNY and CDR2 is SVGAGI (reference sequence). V was clipped by 2 bases and J by 3 bases; unmatched bases: 5. This CDR3 is 16 amino acids long. This CDR3 reads CASSYEGTSLYNEQFF. DNA of the CDR3: TGTGCCAGCAGTTACGAAGGGACTAGCCTCTACAATGAGCAGTTCTTC.

The CDR3 sequence: CASSLGSGMDSYNEQFF. The CDR3 DNA reads TGTGCCAGCAGCTTAGGATCGGGGATGGACTCCTACAATGAGCAGTTCTTC. The chain joins TRBV7-8 to TRBJ2-1; TRBD2 might be the D (5 bases). The CDR3 runs 17 residues. CDR1 is SGHVS, CDR2 FQNEAQ, per germline. V was cut by 1 base and J by 0 bases, with 13 bases left in between.

This clone occurred a few times. CDR3: CASYRVTGELFF. CDR3 DNA sequence: TGTGCCAGCTACAGGGTGACCGGGGAGCTGTTTTTT. This sequence joins TRBV10-3 and TRBJ2-2; weak D call: TRBD1 (6 bases). From germline, CDR1 is ENHRY and CDR2 SYGVKD. This CDR3 comprises 12 residues. The V gene lost 10 bases and the J gene lost 5 bases, with 11 bases spanning the gap.

Written as DNA, the CDR3 is TGTGCCAGCAGTGAACTCGGGGAGCTGTTTTTT. It encodes CASSELGELFF. The chain employs TRBV6-1 and TRBJ2-2; no reliable D call. This CDR3 spans 11 amino acids. In germline, CDR1 is MNHNS, CDR2 SASEGT. V was shortened by 2 bases and J by 7 bases, with 2 bases between the two germline ends.

CDR3 sequence (DNA): TGCAGCGTTGAGGACAGCTCAATACCAGATACGCAGTATTTT. Translation gives CSVEDSSIPDTQYF. V usage is TRBV29-1 and J usage is TRBJ2-3; a weak D match, TRBD1 (6 bases). Trimming removed 3 bases at V and 4 bases at J, with 14 bases between. Per the germline V gene, CDR1 is SQVTM and CDR2 is ANQGSEA. The CDR3 runs to 14 residues.

The chain recombines TRBV6-1 with TRBJ1-2, with 9 bases matching TRBD1. Germline V CDR1 and CDR2: MNHNS, SASEGT. Unmatched junction bases numbered 13, after V lost 4 bases and J lost 7 bases. The CDR3 runs to 16 residues. In DNA, the CDR3 is TGTGCCAGCAGTGTTGGAATCGCCACAGGGGGCGGTGGCTACACCTTC. This encodes CASSVGIATGGGGYTF.